The following is a TCR beta chain sequence with its context. There is no known antigen for this receptor. No quality values exist for individual bases; no much larger clone is one base distant. The CDR3 starts with the cysteine, ends with the phenylalanine, and has 22 residues. Only the CDR3 portion is preserved as DNA: 66 bases, with reading frame beginning at the first base. TCRbeta CDR3 regions were amplified from genomic DNA by means of the immunoSEQ Assay, a bias-controlled multiplex PCR. Regarding the original processing steps: Nucleated cell counts per sample were estimated from amplification of reference gene primers within the assay. To quantify the absolute abundance of each unique TCRbeta CDR3 rearrangement, sequence reads were collapsed and filtered. Productive Simpson clonality was computed per sample as the square root of Simpson's diversity index over productive rearrangements. The clones in this table, taken by TCRdb from immuneACCESS, are in-frame only. Not every clone is retained; where verified, under half of the shortfall comes from an unresolved V gene, and the cause of the rest is unknown. V and J calls and clone size are given by that table; D and trimming were obtained from the DNA. The sample profile shows approximately 200,000 clones; approximately 86% of them were found once. Of the sample, around 4.5% is held by the ten largest clones.

The data originate from a study of blood T cell repertoires in COVID-19 (dated by TCRdb to about 2020). About the study as a whole: The collaborator samples originated in the United States, Italy and Spain and spanned the acute and convalescent phases of COVID-19. The material from the prospective study consisted of cDNA or gDNA derived from T cells, B-cell-depleted T cells, or PBMCs. Deeply sampled blood TCRbeta repertoires from subjects exposed to, actively infected with, or recovered from COVID-19 were included in the dataset. The repertoires were released in a freely available public database intended as a resource for research on the immune response to SARS-CoV-2. Samples came from the ongoing ImmuneRACE study (first 160 participants) plus 1,254 subjects from 6 global collaborators. A de-identified subject ID, COVID-19 status, age in years and sex were almost always included in the sample metadata. HLA class I and class II types, where available, came from metadata supplied by the sample provider rather than from assay-based typing.

Enrolling through a virtual design, the prospective study's participants ranged in age from roughly 18 to 89 years and lived across more than 20 United States geographic areas. In the prospective study, participants were assigned to cohorts based on the clinical history participants reported in a screening survey and a study questionnaire. A participant counted as exposed if, within 2 weeks of entering the study, that participant had been in contact with someone who had a PCR-confirmed or clinician-diagnosed COVID-19 case. Mobile phlebotomists in the prospective study collected whole blood, serum and a nasopharyngeal or oropharyngeal swab from every participant. Additional blood draws and questionnaires over an approximately two-month period could optionally be provided by prospective study participants. Prospective study blood samples were shipped either frozen or at room temperature before DNA extraction.

Study-level results and caveats: The amount of clinical and demographic metadata varied by source and participant and was provided uncurated.

The material sequenced was PBMCs or T cells enriched from blood (not recorded which). The source is a woman aged 25 to 45 who had been exposed to COVID-19. Rearrangement joined TRBV21-1 to TRBJ1-4; TRBD1 is taken as the D call from the table, unchecked against the DNA. TRBV21-1 is given as a pseudogene. This receptor has the CDR3 CASSNFMPLRVSRGTFNEKLFF. DNA sequence: TGTGCCAGCAGCAACTTTATGCCCTTGAGGGTCTCAAGGGGGACCTTTAATGAAAAACTGTTTTTT.